These 21 T cell receptor beta chains originate from one sample sequenced in a study of shared clonotypes between healthy human individuals. The method was immunoSEQ multiplex PCR; TCRdb's version includes in-frame clones alone and lacks a portion of them. This table holds 600,000 to 750,000 clones, approximately 75% found once. The sample comprised memory CD4+ T cells sorted from blood. Subset defined: CD45RA-negative fraction. All receptors derive from a woman aged 30 to 39 in good health.

J is TRBJ1-5 and V is TRBV19; a weak D match, TRBD1 (5 bases). CDR3 length: 14 residues. V lost 6 bases and J 4 bases, leaving 13 bases between the germline ends. Germline CDR1 and CDR2: LNHDA and SQIVND (reference sequence). The CDR3 here is CASRFGGWNQPQHF. The DNA of the CDR3 is TGTGCCAGTAGATTCGGGGGATGGAATCAGCCCCAGCATTTT.

This chain links TRBV21-1 with TRBJ2-7. TRBV21-1 corresponds to a pseudogene. The CDR3 loop spans 8 amino acids. The CDR3 reads CVPYEQYF. The CDR3 region has the DNA TGTGTACCCTACGAGCAGTACTTC.

The chain uses TRBV2 and TRBJ2-3, with D possibly TRBD2 on 6 matching bases. Germline CDR1 is SNHLY and CDR2 is FYNNEI. The V end lost 6 bases, the J end lost 0 bases, and 7 bases lay between the germline ends. This CDR3 is built from 13 residues. CDR3 in DNA: TGTGCCAGCAGGGGGACTAGCACAGATACGCAGTATTTT. Protein: CASRGTSTDTQYF.

This clone was counted ten times or more. The chain is built from TRBV6-6 and TRBJ2-1; D could derive from TRBD1 or TRBD2 (6 bases each). The CDR3 is made up of 16 amino acids. Trimming stripped 2 bases from V and 13 bases from J, with 24 bases between. Germline V CDR1 and CDR2: MNHNY, SVGAGI (reference sequence). The CDR3 here is CASSYPAGSRGFGQFF. CDR3 bases: TGTGCCAGCAGTTACCCGGCGGGGTCCAGGGGCTTCGGACAGTTCTTC.

This clone was counted between two and nine times. The chain combines TRBV6-1 with TRBJ2-1; tentative D call: TRBD2 (6 bases). Germline V CDR1 and CDR2: MNHNS, SASEGT. V shed 7 bases and J shed 1 base, with 11 bases lying between them. This CDR3 spans 14 amino acids. The CDR3 loop is CASNPGTSYNEQFF. The CDR3 DNA is TGTGCCAGCAACCCAGGGACTTCCTACAATGAGCAGTTCTTC.

The chain links TRBV4-1 to TRBJ2-7; 8 nucleotides line up with TRBD2. The V and J ends lost 3 bases and 3 bases, in that order; junction bases with no gene match: 7. Germline CDR1 is MGHRA and CDR2 is YSYEKL. This CDR3 is 15 amino acids long. CDR3 region: CASSHPPRGVYEQYF. The CDR3, as DNA: TGCGCCAGCAGCCACCCTCCGCGGGGGGTCTACGAGCAGTACTTC.

The V gene is TRBV6-1, the J gene TRBJ2-2; 7 bases align to TRBD1. CDR3 size: 15 residues. The ends lost 5 bases at V and 0 bases at J; junction bases unmatched: 3. The V gene's germline CDR1 is MNHNS and CDR2 SASEGT. The CDR3, as DNA: TGTGCCAGCAGTAAGGGACAGACGAACACCGGGGAGCTGTTTTTT. Translated: CASSKGQTNTGELFF.

The sample holds one count of this clone. The rearrangement joins TRBV30 to TRBJ1-5; no firm D call. V dropped 1 base and J dropped 1 base, with 8 bases sitting between them. The CDR3 extends over 14 amino acids. CDR1 is GTSNPN and CDR2 is SVGIG in the germline V gene (reference sequence). The CDR3 protein is CAWSGELSNQPQHF. CDR3 in DNA: TGTGCCTGGAGTGGGGAGTTGAGCAATCAGCCCCAGCATTTT.

CDR3 in amino acids: CASSPFADSWAGELFF. DNA of the CDR3: TGTGCCAGCAGCCCATTCGCGGACAGTTGGGCCGGGGAGCTGTTTTTT. J is TRBJ2-2 and V is TRBV27, with D perhaps matching TRBD1 (6 bases). Trimming stripped 6 bases from V and 6 bases from J, with 20 bases between. Per the germline V gene, CDR1 is MNHEY and CDR2 is SMNVEV (reference sequence). The CDR3 has 16 amino acids.

A single count supports this clone. The same CDR3 can be traced to other DNA sequences in this sample. The chain joins TRBV6-5 to TRBJ2-7, with D possibly TRBD2 on 5 matching bases. Germline lookup yields CDR1 MNHEY and CDR2 SVGAGI. V lost 5 bases to trimming and J lost 3 bases, with 5 bases between them. The CDR3 is 11 residues long. The CDR3 here is CASSRGYEQYF. CDR3 sequence (DNA): TGTGCCAGCAGTCGGGGCTACGAGCAGTACTTC.

The chain has TRBV7-9 and TRBJ2-1; 10 nucleotides line up with TRBD2. Germline lookup yields CDR1 SEHNR and CDR2 FQNEAQ (reference sequence). CDR3 size: 14 residues. J gave up 6 bases and V 5 bases, and 4 bases lay outside the gene matches. The CDR3 nucleotides read TGTGCCAGCAGCGCTCTAGCGGGAGCCAATGAGCAGTTCTTC. Encoded protein: CASSALAGANEQFF.

This chain connects TRBV27 to TRBJ2-5; D ambiguous. Germline lookup yields CDR1 MNHEY and CDR2 SMNVEV (reference sequence). CDR3 length: 13 amino acids. V gave up 3 bases and J gave up 4 bases, with 9 bases separating them. The CDR3 protein is CASSLGRRETQYF. CDR3 nucleotide sequence: TGTGCCAGCAGTTTGGGCAGAAGAGAGACCCAGTACTTC.

The chain joins TRBV7-9 to TRBJ2-7, with 7 bases matching TRBD1. Germline V lookup: CDR1 SEHNR, CDR2 FQNEAQ (reference sequence). The junction had 9 bases not matched to a gene; V was cut back by 1 base and J by 9 bases. The CDR3 extends over 14 amino acids. The CDR3 nucleotides are TGTGCCAGCAGCTTAGAGGGGACAGCGTCACGGCAGTACTTC. Residues: CASSLEGTASRQYF.

This clone has just one count. The CDR3 region has the DNA TGTGCCAGCAAGGATGGAGTGAAACAATCCTACGAGCAGTACTTC. It is translated as CASKDGVKQSYEQYF. This sequence joins TRBV2 and TRBJ2-7; D not resolved. The V gene's germline CDR1 is SNHLY and CDR2 FYNNEI. This CDR3 contains 15 residues. V was trimmed by 7 bases and J by 1 base, leaving 17 bases between them.

Remarks on this clone: Other nucleotide sequences in the sample specify the same CDR3. The CDR3 DNA follows: TGTGCCAGCAGCTCCGTAGAGACCCAGTACTTC. Translating it yields CASSSVETQYF. The chain links TRBV5-4 to TRBJ2-5; D is unresolved. V shed 3 bases and J shed 4 bases, with 4 bases lying between them. CDR3 length: 11 residues. CDR1 is SGHNT and CDR2 is YYREEE in the germline V gene (reference sequence).

The CDR3 nucleotides are TGTGCCAGCAGCTTAGGTTTCGGCGAGCAGTACTTC. Amino acid sequence: CASSLGFGEQYF. The chain has TRBV7-2 and TRBJ2-7, with no clear D. The CDR3 consists of 12 residues. The germline gives CDR1 SGHTA, CDR2 FQGNSA. V lost 1 base and J lost 6, with 7 bases in between.

This chain's CDR3 is CASRPHLNTEAFF. The CDR3 region has the DNA TGTGCCAGCAGACCACACCTGAACACTGAAGCTTTCTTT. The chain links TRBV6-1 to TRBJ1-1, with D unresolved. CDR3 length equals 13 residues. The germline V gene encodes CDR1 MNHNS and CDR2 SASEGT. Trimming removed 6 bases at V and 0 bases at J, with 8 bases between.

The CDR3 is CASSLGPIKGETQYF. DNA for the CDR3: TGTGCCAGCAGCTTAGGACCCATCAAGGGAGAGACCCAGTACTTC. The rearrangement joins TRBV7-7 to TRBJ2-5; D gene uncertain. The germline V gene encodes CDR1 SSHAT and CDR2 FNYEAQ (reference sequence). The CDR3 sequence is 15 residues long. Trimming pared 1 base from V and 4 bases from J, leaving 13 bases between.

V gene TRBV30 combines with J gene TRBJ1-3; D possibly corresponds to TRBD1 (5 bases). The CDR3 runs to 16 residues. The V gene's germline CDR1 is GTSNPN and CDR2 SVGIG (reference sequence). Deletions cut 0 bases from V and 6 bases from J, with 18 bases between. For the CDR3, the DNA is TGTGCCTGGAGTGTAGGCAGTGCGGCAGGGCTAAACACCATATATTTT. Translating it yields CAWSVGSAAGLNTIYF. The full variable domain, in which reference TRBV30 and TRBJ1-3 provide the parts outside the CDR3, is SQTIHQWPATLVQPVGSPLSLECTVEGTSNPNLYWYRQAAGRGLQLLFYSVGIGQISSEVPQNLSASRPQDRQFILSSKKLLLSDSGFYLCAWSVGSAAGLNTIYFGEGSWLTVV.

Only a few counts were recorded for this clone. The rearrangement joins TRBV4-2 to TRBJ2-2, with 7 nucleotides matching TRBD2. Germline V gene lookup returns CDR1 LGHNA and CDR2 YNFKEQ. There are 15 residues in the CDR3. V dropped 2 bases and J dropped 3; count of bases not matched to a gene: 3. The CDR3 spells CASSQKAGHTGELFF. CDR3 nucleotides: TGTGCCAGCAGCCAAAAAGCGGGACACACCGGGGAGCTGTTTTTT.

The chain recombines TRBV5-1 with TRBJ2-7; D remains unclear. CDR1 is SGHRS and CDR2 is YFSETQ in the germline V gene. The CDR3 has 14 residues. Deletions cut 4 bases from V and 5 bases from J, with 16 bases between. The CDR3 loop is CASSTHSEFNEQYF. In nucleotides, the CDR3 is TGCGCCAGCAGCACCCACTCGGAGTTCAACGAGCAGTACTTC.